This T cell receptor (beta chain) comes out of a study of cytomegalovirus exposure and HLA in healthy donors. Germline assignment: CDR1 LNHDA and CDR2 SQIVND (reference sequence). The V and J ends lost 6 bases and 6 bases, in that order; junction bases with no gene match: 16. The CDR3 runs 18 residues. Donors likely had unrecorded immune exposures despite being nominally healthy when sampled. PCR used 60 Vbeta primers and 13 Jbeta primers. The protocol was immunoSEQ multiplex PCR, while the TCRdb copy is restricted to in-frame clones and leaves out a portion. The table has approximately 55,000 clones, over 75% seen once; the top ten hold approximately 2.3%.

The chain combines TRBV19 with TRBJ1-6; 8 bases are a match to TRBD1. The material sequenced was PBMCs. The TCR comes from a boy between 10 and 17 years old in good health and CMV-seropositive. This CDR3 is CASSPSRPTGVFNSPLHF. The CDR3 region has the DNA TGTGCCAGTAGCCCCTCTCGACCGACAGGGGTATTTAATTCACCCCTCCACTTT.